The rows below give T cell receptor beta chains drawn from one sample of a study of shared clonotypes between healthy human individuals. Libraries were prepared by immunoSEQ multiplex PCR; TCRdb keeps only in-frame clonotypes and omits some of them. Among approximately 1,000,000 clones listed, around 77% were seen once. The sequenced material came from memory CD4+ T cells from PBMCs. The receptors stem from a man aged 18 to 35 in good health. Some clones in this sample may be carry-over from other donors' samples. Both conserved end residues are part of each CDR3. A D gene is named only where the DNA matches it firmly.

CSARELVEAFF,TRBV20-1,-,TRBJ1-1
CASSRGTYDGYTF,TRBV5-4,-,TRBJ1-2
CASSNPGRTFYGYTF,TRBV28,-,TRBJ1-2
CAISEGTAPRMVFF,TRBV10-3,TRBD1,TRBJ1-4
CASKEQGYNEKLFF,TRBV7-2,TRBD1,TRBJ1-4
CATSRGTSGEGETQYF,TRBV15,TRBD2,TRBJ2-5
CASSLLTFGAGANVLTF,TRBV7-3,-,TRBJ2-6
CASSFPSGHEQYF,TRBV7-7,-,TRBJ2-7
CATSRDGRASGDTQYF,TRBV15,TRBD2,TRBJ2-3
CASSVVGGLANQETQYF,TRBV9,TRBD2,TRBJ2-5
CASSYGTANQPQHF,TRBV6-1,TRBD1,TRBJ1-5
CASSQLTSDKEFF,TRBV5-4,TRBD2,TRBJ2-1
CASSPSGGEGTQYF,TRBV5-1,TRBD2,TRBJ2-5
CASSLGRGSSYNEQFF,TRBV7-3,-,TRBJ2-1
CASDVAGGGEQYF,TRBV2,TRBD2,TRBJ2-7
CAGRGLAGGRDYEQYF,TRBV2,TRBD2,TRBJ2-7
CAIRGASGQGADGYTF,TRBV10-3,TRBD1,TRBJ1-2
CASSLVNRQSETQYF,TRBV7-8,-,TRBJ2-5
CASSPGRRGNEQFF,TRBV28,-,TRBJ2-1
CASSLGSEVWGYGYTF,TRBV5-1,-,TRBJ1-2
CASRVQGAYGYTF,TRBV2,-,TRBJ1-2
CASSLAPSVSYEQYF,TRBV7-2,-,TRBJ2-7
CASSLRGTGGAGEQYF,TRBV5-4,TRBD1,TRBJ2-7
CASSLLQGPKNIQYF,TRBV5-1,-,TRBJ2-4
CATSRAPKGRQTGNTIYF,TRBV15,-,TRBJ1-3
CASSLDRPDTGELFF,TRBV7-8,-,TRBJ2-2
CAISESMAEETQYF,TRBV10-3,-,TRBJ2-5
CASSIGPGQAYNEKLFF,TRBV19,TRBD1,TRBJ1-4
CASSQGGPPYGYTF,TRBV4-1,-,TRBJ1-2
CASSRTGPATIYF,TRBV6-5,TRBD1,TRBJ1-3
CASSLLAGVSYNEQFF,TRBV5-1,TRBD2,TRBJ2-1
CASSQEAWGNEKLFF,TRBV4-1,-,TRBJ1-4
CAWSGFYEQFF,TRBV30,-,TRBJ2-1
CASSYGHPYEQYF,TRBV6-6,-,TRBJ2-7
CASSLMGQGGGKLFF,TRBV28,TRBD1,TRBJ1-4
CASSLAFLGQGYNEQFF,TRBV7-2,TRBD1,TRBJ2-1